This TCR beta chain was sequenced for a study of identical twins (dated by TCRdb to 2016 to 2018). Broadly, across the study: TCR alpha and beta repertoires from monozygotic twins, unrelated adults of various ages and cord blood were deep-sequenced to test whether fetal clonotypes persist. To rule out contamination, replicate twin experiments were performed at different times with different library preparation protocols.

Every donor was a healthy Caucasian. The twin cohort consisted of three pairs of female monozygotic twins, all aged about 18 to 29 years. Positive isolation kits from Invitrogen were used to isolate the CD4+ and CD8+ T cell populations. From the cysteine through the phenylalanine, the CDR3 covers 14 amino acids. Only CDR3 DNA is held: 42 bases, read in frame from base 1. V ends up 5 bases short and J 7 bases short, with an unmatched junction base count of 8. The germline V gene yields SGHRS for CDR1 and YFSETQ for CDR2. Library method: 5' RACE. Instrument on record: Illumina HiSeq 2000. A universal primer binding site was added through template switching, and the final cDNA carried a unique molecular identifier so that TCR cDNA molecules could be counted accurately. Specific primers in the conserved constant-segment region were used to synthesize first-strand cDNA for TCR alpha and beta chains. Each cDNA library was double barcoded, with a SMART-Mk sample barcode plus Illumina barcodes, to control for contamination. TruSeq adapter sequences along with Illumina sample barcodes were introduced in two successive PCR steps. Sequencing of the TCR alpha and beta cDNA libraries was done on the Illumina HiSeq platform using custom primers. Under the source paper's analysis protocol: Unique molecular identifiers were extracted from raw reads with MiGEC, and CDR3 positions were determined with MiXCR. For each individual, recombination models were inferred using an EM algorithm with the repgenHMM and IGoR tools. Shared clonotype analysis was performed with the tcR package in R, normalizing sharing by the product of cloneset sizes. Out-of-frame nonproductive sequences were analyzed to study raw recombination free of thymic and clonal selection effects. TCRdb took the public reads, trimmed them with fastp at Q25, ran MiXCR for clone calling and kept in-frame beta chains. Every CDR3 protein is listed once, alongside the most common genes and DNA of its rows. The V and J calls were determined by TCRdb, not by the authors. For this sample there are 300,000 to 350,000 distinct CDR3 sequences; 12% appear just once. Of the sample, around 6.9% falls within the top ten clones.

This clonotype has only a few counts. Its antigen is unknown. No much larger clone is present one base from it, and per-base qualities are unavailable. Study-wide findings and limitations: Because the same donors could not be followed over many years, the conclusions relied on cross-sectional statistical analysis. Compared with coincidental sharing between unrelated individuals, an excess of low generation-probability sequences was observed among out-of-frame TCR alpha sequences shared between twins. Zero-insertion analyses could be partly confounded by invariant T cells such as MAIT and iNKT, although diverse VJ usage argued against such confounding for most clonotypes. Fewer insertions were carried by abundant cord blood beta clonotypes; a weaker similar trend was observed in young adult naive repertoires, while no such trend was observed in memory repertoires. The excess sharing between twins in beta out-of-frame sequences was weaker because fewer shared sequences reduced the signal-to-noise ratio. Recombination models systematically underestimated out-of-frame TCR alpha sharing in monozygotic twins but agreed with sharing between unrelated individuals.

This same sample was also part of a study on yellow fever vaccine responses in identical twins. As the second publication notes: According to the authors, the vaccine-induced T cell response in identical twins seemed to be partly convergent and partly specific to each individual. In the study, vaccine-responding T cell clones were precisely tracked in identical twins.

This chain is built from TRBV5-1 and TRBJ2-3; TRBD2 aligns with 9 central bases. The receptor was derived from a woman aged 18 to 35 in good health. Input material: CD8+ T cells sorted from blood. The sequenced DNA: TGCGCCAGCAGACCTAGACTAGCGGAGCATACGCAGTATTTT. It translates as CASRPRLAEHTQYF.